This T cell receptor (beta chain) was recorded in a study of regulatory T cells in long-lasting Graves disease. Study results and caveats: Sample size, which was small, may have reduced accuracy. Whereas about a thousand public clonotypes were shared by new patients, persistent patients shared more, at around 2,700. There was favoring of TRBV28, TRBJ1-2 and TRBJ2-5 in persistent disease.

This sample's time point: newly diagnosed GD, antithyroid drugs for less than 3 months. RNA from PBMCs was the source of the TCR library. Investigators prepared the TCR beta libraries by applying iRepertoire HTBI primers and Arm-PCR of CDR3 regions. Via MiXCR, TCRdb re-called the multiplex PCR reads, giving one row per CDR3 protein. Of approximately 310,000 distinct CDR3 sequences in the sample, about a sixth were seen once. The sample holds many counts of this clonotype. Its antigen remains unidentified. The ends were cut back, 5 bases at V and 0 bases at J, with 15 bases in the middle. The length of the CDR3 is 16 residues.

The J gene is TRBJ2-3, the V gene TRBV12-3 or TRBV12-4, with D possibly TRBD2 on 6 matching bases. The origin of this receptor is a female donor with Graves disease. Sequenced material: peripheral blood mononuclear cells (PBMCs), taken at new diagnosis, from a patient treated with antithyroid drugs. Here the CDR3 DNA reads TGTGCCAGCAGTGCCCTGTGGGGGGAGAGCACAGATACGCAGTATTTT. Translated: CASSALWGESTDTQYF.